This TCR beta chain was retrieved from a study of CD8+ T cells in alopecia areata. Across the whole study: Tofacitinib therapy lasting 6 to 18 months was followed by 6 months off drug.

Extracted from the samples, RNA was reverse transcribed into cDNA to serve as the sequencing template. Produced via immunoSEQ multiplex PCR; TCRdb's table is partial and in-frame only. The table records fewer than 150,000 clones, roughly 63% of them present only once. This sample's treatment: oral pan-JAK inhibitor, 5-10 mg twice daily. Study observations and caveats: Mice showed TCR sharing more clearly than patients did, possibly owing to HLA. On tofacitinib, scalp clonality and expanded CD8+ clones among top 100 fell significantly.

As concerns this clone: Its antigen is unidentified.

The CDR3 totals 15 residues. Trimming stripped 0 bases from V and 5 bases from J, with 13 bases between. CDR1 SGDLS and CDR2 YYNGEE come from the germline V gene. The chain carries TRBV9 and TRBJ2-3; perhaps TRBD1 as D (6 bases). Material: CD8+ T cells sorted from blood, obtained at week 4, from a patient treated with tofacitinib. The receptor's source is a human donor with alopecia areata. The CDR3 DNA sequence: TGTGCCAGCAGCGTAGATCAGGGGCTTGGAGATACGCAGTATTTT. Amino acids: CASSVDQGLGDTQYF.